This T cell receptor (beta chain) derives from a study of CD8 T cells in Susac syndrome. Study conclusions and caveats: The study recognized that its TCR sequencing and HLA analysis covered a relatively small number of individuals.

With regard to this clonotype: Antigen: not known.

V lost 5 bases and J lost 2; bases outside the gene matches: 11. This CDR3 comprises 17 residues. Germline CDR1 is SGHTA and CDR2 is FQGNSA. From blood CD8+ and CD4+ T cells, TCR beta sequences were generated. Bulk CD8+ and CD4+ cells came from magnetic negative isolation; CD8+ TEMRA by FACS. RNA was extracted with the RNeasy kit, and a quantity of about 0.45 to 1 ug was reverse transcribed using random hexamers. Amplification of TCR beta CDR3 by immunoSEQ multiplex PCR spanned 54 Vbeta and 13 Jbeta. TCRdb called the immunoSEQ multiplex PCR reads again in MiXCR, with one record for every CDR3 protein. The sample carries about 150,000 distinct CDR3 sequences, around 92% recorded once.

The V and J genes are TRBV7-2 and TRBJ2-3, with 9 bases that match TRBD2. Sequencing was carried out using CD4+ T cells from PBMCs. The clonotype originates from a human donor in good health. For the CDR3, the DNA is TGTGCCAGCAGCCTCCGGAGGGGCGGGGGGGCCACAGATACGCAGTATTTT. Translated: CASSLRRGGGATDTQYF. Full variable domain (outside the CDR3, taken from reference TRBV7-2 and TRBJ2-3): GAGVSQSPSNKVTEKGKDVELRCDPISGHTALYWYRQSLGQGLEFLIYFQGNSAPDKSGLPSDRFSAERTGGSVSTLTIQRTQQEDSAVYLCASSLRRGGGATDTQYFGPGTRLTVL.